Sequencing of this T cell receptor (beta chain) was carried out in a study of tumor-infiltrating lymphocytes in primary liver carcinoma (dated by TCRdb to about 2017). Turning to the overall study: The five patients, three men and two women aged 30 to 69 years, had hepatocellular carcinoma (four) or combined HCC and intrahepatic cholangiocarcinoma (one). Samples yielded roughly 3.5 to 7.5 million productive TCRbeta reads; read depth did not differ significantly between tissue types. The five patients had tumors of stage T1-T3 N0M0, with maximum diameters ranging from roughly 4.2 to 11 cm. Agilent mRNA microarray profiling was performed on the approximately 25 tumor region samples to relate TCRbeta repertoire diversity to the local molecular phenotype. A total of approximately 35 specimens from 5 patients, comprising some 25 tumor regions, 5 adjacent noncancerous liver tissues and 5 peripheral blood samples, were covered by TCRbeta repertoire sequencing. Across five regions of each liver tumor, along with adjacent normal tissue and blood, the study brought together TCRbeta repertoire sequencing, expression microarrays and whole-exome sequencing. High reproducibility was observed for the technical replicate repertoires, with mean shared-clone rates around 0.9 and correlation coefficients above 0.95. Broader findings and caveats from the paper: Repertoire overlap was higher between tumor regions (mean about 36%) than tumor-adjacent (around 17%) or tumor-blood (about 15%) pairs, consistent with antigen-driven expansion. Only about 7-24% of top clones were present in all five regions of a tumor, suggesting spatial heterogeneity of tumor-infiltrating T cells. With just four or five patients in the study, the authors point out that the findings should be validated in a larger study. Only the TCR beta chain was sequenced, which likely underestimates true repertoire diversity because unpaired alpha chains were not captured. Compared with blood, tumors had a significantly larger share of the repertoire taken up by the top 250 clones (p = 0.039). Comparison of CD4+ and CD8+ T cell repertoires was precluded by the use of bulk unsorted samples.

A constant-region primer and ProtoScript II reverse transcriptase were used to reverse-transcribe TCRbeta-specific cDNA from roughly 0.55 ug total RNA. The TCRbeta libraries were prepared through three rounds of nested multiplex PCR following a slightly modified ARM-PCR procedure. The first two PCR rounds used multiplex TRBV1-TRBV30 forward primers with a Cbeta reverse primer, each for about 10 cycles. A final 25-cycle PCR with Deep VentR polymerase added sample barcodes and Illumina adapters. Before sequencing, amplicons of 200-500 bp were purified from gel using a QIAquick gel extraction kit. An Illumina HiSeq 2500 was used to sequence the TCRbeta amplicons with 250-bp paired-end reads. As for the authors' bioinformatics: To recover full CDR3 sequences, reads were quality-trimmed using Trimmomatic v0.33 and paired reads were then merged using FLASH v1.2.11. V, D and J germline segments were assigned to the rearranged TCRbeta sequences by MiGEC v1.2.1b. Clonotype statistics, along with Shannon-Wiener diversity indices, were calculated using VDJtools v1.0.0. To cut down on sampling bias, every analysis after diversity analysis relied on just the 250 most abundant clonotypes from each sample. TCRdb redid the processing of the public reads, applying fastp at Q25 and MiXCR, and retained in-frame beta chains. One record per CDR3 amino acid sequence lists the most common genes and DNA. Clone size and V and J calls follow TCRdb, not the original study. The sample table shows 70,000 to 75,000 distinct CDR3 sequences, and 55% to 75% are seen once. The ten largest clones represent 25% to 35% of the sample.

This clonotype was seen ten or more times. Its target antigen remains unknown. Within one base of it there is no much larger clone, and no base qualities were kept. Total RNA and DNA were co-extracted from roughly 20-30 mg of bulk tissue with the AllPrep DNA/RNA mini kit, without cell sorting. Surgical resection was performed in China between November 2015 and early 2016 on four or five patients with histopathologically diagnosed primary liver carcinoma. At the time of sampling, the patients were treatment-naive and had chronic HBV infection. Each tumor was sampled at five spatially separated regions: the tumor centre plus the superior, inferior, left-lateral and right-lateral poles. Histology showed that every tumor sample contained more than 80% viable tumor cells. Pieces of fresh tumor and adjacent tissue were cut in half, with one half kept in RNAlater at -80 degrees C and the other half sent for histology.

V loses 4 bases, J loses 4 bases, and the germline ends lie 16 bases apart. Per the germline V gene, MDHEN is the CDR1 and SYDVKM is the CDR2. The CDR3, cysteine through phenylalanine, is 15 amino acids long. Only CDR3 DNA remains: 45 bases, in frame from the first base. This TCR derives from a man aged 40-49 years with primary liver carcinoma and hepatitis B virus infection. This chain joins TRBV28 to TRBJ1-1; matching of 5 bases hints at TRBD1 as the D gene. Sequencing was performed on liver tumor tissue from sampling region 4. The cell subset or site label, as the study defines it: tumor region T4, right-lateral pole. DNA sequence: TGTGCCAGCAGTTACCGTGGCAGTGGGGGCACTGAAGCTTTCTTT. Translated, it reads CASSYRGSGGTEAFF.